The entry below gives a single TCR beta chain sequence along with its context. The antigen is not known. Every patient relapsed after autologous stem cell transplantation, and brentuximab vedotin exposure varied. The data stem from a study of PD-1 blockade in classical Hodgkin lymphoma. TCRdb's copy holds only in-frame clones and misses some; the assay was immunoSEQ multiplex PCR. The table lists under 60,000 clones, approximately 73% of them singletons. Deletions cut 3 bases from V and 0 bases from J, with 10 bases between. Germline V gives CDR1 SEHNR, CDR2 FQNEAQ (reference sequence). The CDR3 loop spans 15 amino acids. Findings and caveats of the study: It was reported that newly diagnosed patients had less baseline TCR diversity than healthy donors. By C4D1, diversity of CD4+ TCRs had risen significantly, whereas that of CD8+ TCRs had not. Repertoire differences lack defined causes, possibly disease activity or prior therapy. Some patients started nivolumab under 1 year after ASCT, and they were excluded.

This chain joins TRBV7-9 and TRBJ2-3; no clear D. This clonotype was obtained from a human donor with classical Hodgkin lymphoma. Specimen: peripheral blood mononuclear cells (PBMCs), collected before the second cycle of nivolumab. CDR3 nucleotide sequence: TGTGCCAGCAGCTTTATAACTGTTAGCACAGATACGCAGTATTTT. As protein: CASSFITVSTDTQYF.